This entry features one T cell receptor beta chain sequence. Its antigen is unidentified. This specimen comes from a study of stem cell transplantation in POMP-related autoinflammatory disease. Study-wide results and caveats: Across all analyzed T-cell subsets, patients with PRAID tended toward reduced diversity and increased clonality.

Measured with immunoSEQ multiplex PCR; TCRdb has only the in-frame clones, and not every one. Of some 29,000 clones in the sample, around 88% were seen once. The V and J ends lost 0 bases and 1 base respectively, with 12 bases between them. CDR1 and CDR2 (germline): SEHNR, FQNEAQ (reference sequence). The CDR3 consists of 16 residues. Source: CD4+ T cells from PBMCs, taken before stem cell transplantation. The sequence was obtained from a human donor with POMP-related autoinflammation and immune dysregulation (PRAID). This chain uses TRBV7-9 with TRBJ2-5; D remains unclear. CDR3 bases: TGTGCCAGCAGCTTAGCCCTAGTGGCAGTCCAAGAGACCCAGTACTTC. Its protein is CASSLALVAVQETQYF.